Each of the 2 T cell receptor beta chains below was sequenced from the same sample in a study of blood T cell repertoires in COVID-19. TCRdb keeps only in-frame clones here, not all; method: immunoSEQ multiplex PCR. The sample records around 40,000 clones, 85% being singletons. The sample comprised peripheral blood. Every receptor here comes from a human donor in a cohort sampled during active COVID-19.

This clone was seen only a few times. This CDR3 reads CASSNALGTSYNEQFF. In nucleotides, the CDR3 is TGTGCCAGCAGTAACGCTCTGGGGACTTCCTACAATGAGCAGTTCTTC. This chain connects TRBV27 to TRBJ2-1, with TRBD2 as a possible D gene (6 bases). The CDR3 is 16 amino acids. Trimming took 5 bases from V and 1 from J, leaving 15 bases between them. Germline values: CDR1 MNHEY, CDR2 SMNVEV (reference sequence).

The rearrangement joins TRBV3-1 (or the pseudogene TRBV3-2) to TRBJ2-2; D call uncertain. This CDR3 is built from 15 residues. The V end was cut by 1 base, the J end by 7 bases, with 13 bases between. Germline values: CDR1 LGHDT, CDR2 YNNKEL (reference sequence). The CDR3 sequence: CASSQGQVFVGELFF. The CDR3 bases are TGTGCCAGCAGCCAAGGGCAGGTCTTCGTCGGGGAGCTGTTTTTT.